What follows are 25 T cell receptor beta chains derived from one specimen sequenced in a study of blood T cell repertoires in COVID-19. Profiled with immunoSEQ multiplex PCR; TCRdb holds only in-frame clones, not every one. The top ten hold about an eighth of the sample, which has about 150,000 clones, roughly nine tenths seen once. Sequenced sample: peripheral blood. The receptors derive from a man between 18 and 29 years old with COVID-19, enrolled during active disease.

The chain combines TRBV15 with TRBJ2-7, with TRBD1 matching over 7 bases. This CDR3 is built from 15 residues. Germline trimming cut 0 bases from V and 0 bases from J; bases unmatched to any gene: 2. Per the germline V gene, CDR1 is LNHNV and CDR2 is YYDKDF (reference sequence). The CDR3 DNA reads TGTGCCACCAGCAGAGACCGGGACAGCTCCTACGAGCAGTACTTC. Its protein is CATSRDRDSSYEQYF.

The chain is built from TRBV7-3 and TRBJ2-5; TRBD2 might be the D (6 bases). Germline lookup yields CDR1 SGHTA and CDR2 FQGTGA. V was trimmed by 1 base and J by 4 bases, leaving 13 bases between them. CDR3 length equals 15 residues. The CDR3 DNA is TGTGCCAGCAGCTTAAATCCCAGCGGGCGAGAGACCCAGTACTTC. Translation gives CASSLNPSGRETQYF.

This chain connects TRBV15 to TRBJ2-2; 12 bases align to TRBD2. The CDR3 runs to 16 residues. Losses at the gene ends were 1 base for V and 9 bases for J; bases not matched to a gene: 6. From germline, CDR1 is LNHNV and CDR2 YYDKDF (reference sequence). The CDR3 loop reads CATSRGTSGERRELFF. DNA for the CDR3: TGTGCCACCAGCAGAGGGACTAGCGGGGAGCGTCGGGAGCTGTTTTTT.

V is TRBV7-7 and J is TRBJ2-1; D is unresolved. Germline CDR1 and CDR2: SSHAT and FNYEAQ (reference sequence). V dropped 0 bases and J dropped 1 base, with 7 bases sitting between them. There are 15 residues in the CDR3. Here the CDR3 DNA reads TGTGCCAGCAGCTTAGCCGGAGTTTCCTACAATGAGCAGTTCTTC. This sequence encodes CASSLAGVSYNEQFF.

The chain recombines TRBV10-3 with TRBJ1-3; 10 bases align to TRBD1. CDR3 length: 14 residues. V lost 10 bases and J lost 0; bases outside the gene matches: 3. CDR1 ENHRY and CDR2 SYGVKD come from the germline V gene. CDR3 sequence reads: CATGQGVSGNTIYF. For the CDR3, the DNA is TGTGCCACCGGACAGGGGGTCTCTGGAAACACCATATATTTT.

The V gene is TRBV15, the J gene TRBJ1-6; the match to TRBD1 covers 9 bases. Germline CDR1 LNHNV, CDR2 YYDKDF (reference sequence). Trimming took 2 bases from V and 12 from J; bases not matched to a gene: 8. The CDR3 sequence is 15 residues long. CDR3 protein: CATSRPAGQGEPLHF. The CDR3 bases are TGTGCCACCAGCAGACCTGCGGGACAGGGTGAACCCCTCCACTTT.

V gene TRBV13 combines with J gene TRBJ2-1; 8 bases map to TRBD1. The CDR3 is 17 residues long. The V segment lost 5 bases and the J segment 9 bases; nucleotides outside the gene matches: 18. Germline CDR1 is PRHDT and CDR2 is FYEKMQ (reference sequence). The CDR3: CASSPDRGLSENGEQFF. The DNA for the CDR3 is TGTGCCAGCAGCCCAGACAGGGGACTCTCTGAAAACGGTGAGCAGTTCTTC.

The chain combines TRBV28 with TRBJ1-5, with unresolved D. V was trimmed by 2 bases and J by 11 bases, leaving 10 bases between them. Germline V gene sequence: CDR1 MDHEN, CDR2 SYDVKM. The CDR3 has 12 residues. The CDR3 bases are TGTGCCAGCAGTTTAGCCCGTCCAGCCCAGCATTTT. Its protein is CASSLARPAQHF.

The chain couples TRBV6-4 to TRBJ2-1; 11 nucleotides line up with TRBD2. V gave up 0 bases and J gave up 0 bases; unmatched junction bases: 1. The CDR3 has 17 residues. The germline V gene encodes CDR1 MRHNA and CDR2 SNTAGT. The DNA for the CDR3 is TGTGCCAGCAGTGACTCTGGGACTAGCGGCTCCTACAATGAGCAGTTCTTC. Amino acids: CASSDSGTSGSYNEQFF.

This chain links TRBV9 with TRBJ2-5; 10 positions match TRBD1. CDR1 SGDLS and CDR2 YYNGEE come from the germline V gene. The CDR3 loop spans 16 amino acids. The trim removed 4 bases at V and 5 bases at J, leaving 11 bases unmatched. CDR3 sequence: CASSLLPGQGTETQYF. The CDR3 region has the DNA TGTGCCAGCAGCCTACTACCGGGACAGGGGACGGAGACCCAGTACTTC.

V is TRBV28 and J is TRBJ2-1, with 10 bases lining up with TRBD1. The CDR3 has 16 amino acids. Unmatched junction bases numbered 8, after V lost 5 bases and J lost 4 bases. CDR1 is MDHEN, CDR2 SYDVKM, per germline. The CDR3 bases are TGTGCCAGCAGTCTACCCGGGACAGGGGAATACAATGAGCAGTTCTTC. It is translated as CASSLPGTGEYNEQFF. The full variable domain, with the rest looked up from reference TRBV28 and TRBJ2-1, is DVKVTQSSRYLVKRTGEKVFLECVQDMDHENMFWYRQDPGLGLRLIYFSYDVKMKEKGDIPEGYSVSREKKERFSLILESASTNQTSMYLCASSLPGTGEYNEQFFGPGTRLTVL.

This chain links TRBV7-2 with TRBJ2-2; TRBD2 matches at 10 bases. The CDR3 is 16 residues long. The trim removed 1 base at V and 7 bases at J, leaving 6 bases unmatched. Per germline, CDR1 SGHTA and CDR2 FQGNSA. In DNA, the CDR3 is TGTGCCAGCAGCTTAGGGCTAGCGGGAGCGGGCGGGGAGCTGTTTTTT. Its translation: CASSLGLAGAGGELFF.

J is TRBJ2-1 and V is TRBV7-2, with 7 bases lining up with TRBD2. The V gene end was trimmed by 5 bases and the J gene end by 9 bases; junction bases not matched to a gene: 13. CDR3 length: 15 amino acids. Germline-derived CDR1 and CDR2 are SGHTA and FQGNSA. CDR3 sequence (DNA): TGTGCCAGCAGCCTCTCTGGGAGGGCCCTCGGTGAGCAGTTCTTC. Translated: CASSLSGRALGEQFF.

The V and J genes are TRBV2 and TRBJ1-3; TRBD1 is a possible D gene (6 bases). Trimming left V 6 bases short and J 0 bases short, with 15 bases between. Germline V gives CDR1 SNHLY, CDR2 FYNNEI. The CDR3 runs to 16 residues. The CDR3 nucleotides read TGTGCCAGCAGCCCGGACAGATCCCGCTCTGGAAACACCATATATTTT. It is translated as CASSPDRSRSGNTIYF.

This CDR3 reads CASSQDRGAGQPQHF. CDR3 coding DNA: TGCGCCAGCAGCCAAGATCGGGGGGCAGGGCAGCCCCAGCATTTT. The chain recombines TRBV4-3 with TRBJ1-5, with D possibly TRBD1 on 6 matching bases. With 0 bases removed from V and 7 bases from J, the gap between germline ends came to 13 bases. CDR3 size: 15 residues. Germline V gene lookup returns CDR1 LGHNA and CDR2 YSLEER.

J is TRBJ1-2 and V is TRBV5-8, with TRBD1 matching 8 bases. The CDR3 covers 15 residues. The V gene's germline CDR1 is SGHTS and CDR2 YDEGEE. The V gene end was trimmed by 4 bases and the J gene end by 6 bases; junction bases not matched to a gene: 11. The CDR3 DNA reads TGTGCCAGCAGCCGGGGGACAGGCTGGGGAGATGGCTACACCTTC. Encoded protein: CASSRGTGWGDGYTF.

The chain employs TRBV5-4 and TRBJ2-1; D is unresolved. CDR1 is SGHNT and CDR2 is YYREEE in the germline V gene (reference sequence). V dropped 0 bases and J dropped 9 bases, with 13 bases sitting between them. This CDR3 is 14 amino acids long. The CDR3 sequence is CASSLGSGLGEQFF. CDR3 bases: TGTGCCAGCAGCTTGGGTTCCGGGTTAGGTGAGCAGTTCTTC. The whole variable domain, remainder taken from reference TRBV5-4 and TRBJ2-1, is ETGVTQSPTHLIKTRGQQVTLRCSSQSGHNTVSWYQQALGQGPQFIFQYYREEENGRGNFPPRFSGLQFPNYSSELNVNALELDDSALYLCASSLGSGLGEQFFGPGTRLTVL.

This sequence joins TRBV28 and TRBJ2-4, with TRBD1 identical over 9 bases. From germline, CDR1 is MDHEN and CDR2 SYDVKM. The V gene end was trimmed by 1 base and the J gene end by 4 bases; junction bases not matched to a gene: 11. This CDR3 region has 18 residues. The CDR3 region has the DNA TGTGCCAGCAGTTTATTCGAGGTTGCCGACAGGGGGAAAAACATTCAGTACTTC. Its protein is CASSLFEVADRGKNIQYF.

The V call is TRBV11-2, the J call TRBJ2-7, with TRBD2 identical over 11 bases. V gave up 5 bases and J gave up 3 bases; unmatched junction bases: 3. Germline V gene sequence: CDR1 SGHAT, CDR2 FQNNGV. The CDR3 extends over 14 amino acids. CDR3 protein: CASSRGTSGYEQYF. The CDR3 region has the DNA TGTGCCAGCAGCCGGGGGACTAGCGGCTACGAGCAGTACTTC.

The J gene is TRBJ1-6, the V gene TRBV9, with 7 bases aligning to TRBD1. From germline, CDR1 is SGDLS and CDR2 YYNGEE. The CDR3 contains 17 residues. V lost 0 bases and J lost 0; bases outside the gene matches: 3. The CDR3 loop is CASSVEGQSSYNSPLHF. CDR3 nucleotides: TGTGCCAGCAGCGTAGAGGGACAGAGCTCCTATAATTCACCCCTCCACTTT.

The chain has TRBV7-8 and TRBJ2-3; 7 bases are shared with TRBD1. The CDR3 has 17 residues. Germline lookup yields CDR1 SGHVS and CDR2 FQNEAQ. Trimming at V came to 5 bases and at J to 0 bases, leaving 11 bases not matched to a gene. In nucleotides, the CDR3 is TGTGCCAGCAGCCGAATCCGGGACAGCACTAGCACAGATACGCAGTATTTT. Protein sequence: CASSRIRDSTSTDTQYF.

V usage is TRBV2 and J usage is TRBJ2-3, with D tentatively TRBD1 (6 bases). V was cut by 6 bases and J by 3 bases, with 10 bases left in between. The CDR3 loop spans 13 amino acids. CDR1 SNHLY and CDR2 FYNNEI come from the germline V gene. The CDR3 region is CASRIRGTDTQYF. Here the CDR3 DNA reads TGTGCCAGCAGGATCAGGGGTACAGATACGCAGTATTTT.

J is TRBJ1-6 and V is TRBV23-1; TRBD1 might be the D (5 bases). TRBV23-1 is given ORF status, its function remaining uncertain. The CDR3 length is 15 residues. Trimming took 8 bases from V and 7 from J, leaving 18 bases between them. DNA for the CDR3: TGCGCCAGCCCATCCTCCCCAGGGAACAATTCACCCCTCCACTTT. It yields the protein CASPSSPGNNSPLHF.

The genes are TRBV19 and TRBJ2-7; D is unclear. CDR1 is LNHDA, CDR2 SQIVND, per germline (reference sequence). The length of the CDR3 is 14 residues. V was cut by 6 bases and J by 1 base, with 13 bases left in between. CDR3 in amino acids: CASSDKASSYEQYF. The DNA for the CDR3 is TGTGCCAGTAGCGACAAGGCTTCATCCTACGAGCAGTACTTC.

V and J are TRBV7-3 and TRBJ2-5, with 12 bases aligning to TRBD2. From germline, CDR1 is SGHTA and CDR2 FQGTGA. V shed 5 bases, J shed 1 base, and the junction held 2 bases outside the gene matches. There are 15 residues in the CDR3. The CDR3 sequence: CASSRTSGTQETQYF. CDR3 DNA: TGTGCCAGCAGCCGGACTAGCGGGACCCAAGAGACCCAGTACTTC.